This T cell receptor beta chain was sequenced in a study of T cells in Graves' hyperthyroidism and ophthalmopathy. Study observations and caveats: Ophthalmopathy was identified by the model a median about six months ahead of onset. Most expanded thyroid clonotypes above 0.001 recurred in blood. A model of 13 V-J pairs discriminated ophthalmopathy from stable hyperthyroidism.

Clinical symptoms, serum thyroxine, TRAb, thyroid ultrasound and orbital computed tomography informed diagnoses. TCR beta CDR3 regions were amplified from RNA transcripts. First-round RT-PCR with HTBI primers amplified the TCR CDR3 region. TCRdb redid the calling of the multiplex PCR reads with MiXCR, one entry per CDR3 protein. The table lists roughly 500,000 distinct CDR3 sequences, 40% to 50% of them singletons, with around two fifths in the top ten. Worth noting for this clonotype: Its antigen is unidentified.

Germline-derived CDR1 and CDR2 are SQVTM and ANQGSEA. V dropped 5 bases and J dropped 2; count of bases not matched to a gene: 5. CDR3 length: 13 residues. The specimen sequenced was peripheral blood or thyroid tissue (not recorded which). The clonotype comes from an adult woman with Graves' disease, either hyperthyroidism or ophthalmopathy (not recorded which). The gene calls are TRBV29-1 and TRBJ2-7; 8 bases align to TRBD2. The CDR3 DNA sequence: TGCAGCGTTCGCACTAGCGGAGCCTACGAGCAGTACTTC. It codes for CSVRTSGAYEQYF.